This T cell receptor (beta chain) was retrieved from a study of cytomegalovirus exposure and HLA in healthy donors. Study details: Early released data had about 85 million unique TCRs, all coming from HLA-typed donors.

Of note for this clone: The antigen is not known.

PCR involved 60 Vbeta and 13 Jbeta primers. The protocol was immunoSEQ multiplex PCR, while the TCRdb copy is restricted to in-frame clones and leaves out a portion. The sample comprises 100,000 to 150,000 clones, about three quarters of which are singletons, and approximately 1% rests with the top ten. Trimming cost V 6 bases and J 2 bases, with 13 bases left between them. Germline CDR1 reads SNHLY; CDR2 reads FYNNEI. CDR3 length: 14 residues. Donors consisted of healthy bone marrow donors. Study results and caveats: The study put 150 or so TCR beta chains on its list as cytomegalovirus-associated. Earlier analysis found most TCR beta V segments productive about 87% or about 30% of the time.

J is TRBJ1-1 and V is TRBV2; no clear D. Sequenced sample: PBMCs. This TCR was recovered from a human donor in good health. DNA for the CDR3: TGTGCCAGCAGGGTCCGGGGTGTCAACACTGAAGCTTTCTTT. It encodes CASRVRGVNTEAFF.